The 8 T cell receptor beta chains below were found in one sample sequenced in a study of identical twins. TCRdb recomputed calls from the 5' RACE reads with MiXCR, one row per CDR3 protein. The sample includes 450,000 or so distinct CDR3 sequences, over 12% seen only once; the top ten take around 0.57%. These data were likewise used in another study, on yellow fever vaccine responses in identical twins.

Sequenced sample: CD4+ T cells sorted from blood. The receptors shown here come from a woman in her late teens or twenties in good health.

This sequence joins TRBV12-5 and TRBJ2-3, with 7 bases lining up with TRBD2. The CDR3 loop spans 18 amino acids. Trimming removed 0 bases from V and 0 bases from J; junction bases left unmatched: 9. Germline CDR1 LGHNT, CDR2 FRNRAP. CDR3: CASGLVSKDSGSTDTQYF. As DNA, the CDR3 is TGTGCTAGTGGTTTGGTAAGCAAGGATAGCGGGAGCACAGATACGCAGTATTTT.

This clonotype was detected only a few times. This chain uses TRBV6-5 with TRBJ2-7; 8 nucleotides line up with TRBD1. The CDR3 loop spans 15 amino acids. CDR1 is MNHEY and CDR2 is SVGAGI in the germline V gene. V gave up 2 bases and J gave up 0 bases; unmatched junction bases: 3. The CDR3 DNA sequence: TGTGCCAGCAGTTACAAGGGACAGGCCTCCTACGAGCAGTACTTC. This encodes CASSYKGQASYEQYF.

On this clonotype: At one end, the junction sequence differs from germline, possibly due to a read error. The chain combines TRBV5-5 with TRBJ2-2; tentatively, D is TRBD1 (6 bases). Germline values: CDR1 SGHKS, CDR2 YYEKEE (reference sequence). The CDR3 loop spans 17 amino acids. CDR3 amino acids: CASSLETTGPVAGELFF. CDR3 DNA sequence: TGTGCCAGCAGTTTGGAGACGACAGGCCCCGTTGCCGGGGAGCTGTTTTTT.

This clonotype was seen only a few times. The rearrangement links TRBV7-2 to TRBJ2-5; 9 bases map to TRBD2. Germline-derived CDR1 and CDR2 are SGHTA and FQGNSA. Germline trimming cut 5 bases from V and 4 bases from J; bases unmatched to any gene: 8. This CDR3 is 15 amino acids long. The CDR3 is CASSPTGGRAETQYF. CDR3 nucleotide sequence: TGTGCCAGCAGCCCCACGGGCGGGAGGGCAGAGACCCAGTACTTC.

The V call is TRBV3-1, the J call TRBJ2-6; no clear D. V lost 4 bases to trimming and J lost 4 bases, with 8 bases between them. CDR1 is LGHDT, CDR2 YNNKEL, per germline (reference sequence). CDR3 length: 14 residues. The CDR3 nucleotides are TGTGCCAGCAGCCCTACCGGAGGGGCCAACGTCCTGACTTTC. Translation: CASSPTGGANVLTF.

This clonotype was counted once. The rearrangement links TRBV20-1 to TRBJ2-2, with 12 bases that match TRBD2. CDR1 DFQATT and CDR2 SNEGSKA come from the germline V gene (reference sequence). The CDR3 sequence is 15 residues long. V shed 6 bases and J 6 bases; nucleotides not matched to a gene: 8. The CDR3 is CSAAGLAGNAGELFF. The CDR3 nucleotides are TGCAGTGCCGCCGGACTAGCGGGGAATGCCGGGGAGCTGTTTTTT.

The V and J genes are TRBV28 and TRBJ2-7; D is possibly TRBD1 or TRBD2 (6 bases each). The CDR3 contains 15 residues. The V end lost 6 bases, the J end lost 9 bases, and 24 bases lay between the germline ends. Germline assignment: CDR1 MDHEN and CDR2 SYDVKM. The CDR3 loop reads CASRPTLGSGASQYF. CDR3 bases: TGTGCCAGCAGGCCAACCCTAGGGTCGGGGGCGTCGCAGTACTTC.

V and J are TRBV7-9 and TRBJ2-1; D remains unclear. The CDR3 contains 14 residues. Germline CDR1 and CDR2: SEHNR and FQNEAQ (reference sequence). Trimming stripped 3 bases from V and 7 bases from J, with 13 bases between. CDR3 region: CASSFKVRDNEQFF. Written as DNA, the CDR3 is TGTGCCAGCAGCTTCAAAGTAAGGGATAATGAGCAGTTCTTC.